A selection of T cell receptor beta chains follows, all from one sample in a study of spatial heterogeneity in lung cancer. TCRdb fed the 5' RACE reads into MiXCR, producing one record per CDR3 protein. The sample records more than 30,000 distinct CDR3 sequences, roughly 6% being singletons. The sample consisted of PBMCs, taken at surgery. Source of these receptors: a male donor with early-stage non-small cell lung cancer. Each CDR3 is given with its conserved first and last residue. A D gene is named only where the DNA matches it firmly.

CDR3	J	V	D
CASSFRRGSTEAFF	TRBJ1-1	TRBV12-3/TRBV12-4	NA
CASSPPLLAGGRSRAGELFF	TRBJ2-2	TRBV12-3/TRBV12-4	TRBD2
CASSVALTSEETQYF	TRBJ2-5	TRBV9	TRBD2
CASSGDTSNYGYTF	TRBJ1-2	TRBV6-5	NA
CASSQMRAHTNSPLHF	TRBJ1-6	TRBV3-1	NA
CASTREPPGELFF	TRBJ2-2	TRBV6-5	NA
CSVCVTGGGNQPQHF	TRBJ1-5	TRBV29-1	NA
CSVADRGSKDTQYF	TRBJ2-3	TRBV29-1	TRBD1
CAISDGTSGGQETQYF	TRBJ2-5	TRBV10-3	TRBD2
CAISESRGRVNQPQHF	TRBJ1-5	TRBV10-3	NA
CASSFRRQGGTNEKLFF	TRBJ1-4	TRBV7-2	TRBD1
CASRTGSGGSTIYF	TRBJ1-3	TRBV4-2	TRBD1
CASSPAGQDKNEQFF	TRBJ2-1	TRBV27	TRBD1
CASSEFEVQPQHF	TRBJ1-5	TRBV2	NA
CASSPRGLADFNEQFF	TRBJ2-1	TRBV4-1	NA
CSAKGGPGAEAFF	TRBJ1-1	TRBV20-1	TRBD1
CASSPLSAVIGGAKREQYF	TRBJ2-7	TRBV5-4	NA
CASSVAGTGSGEQYF	TRBJ2-7	TRBV5-1	TRBD1
CASSPWTDETQYF	TRBJ2-5	TRBV5-1	NA
CASSLIQGHGYTF	TRBJ1-2	TRBV7-9	NA
CASRETQKNIQYF	TRBJ2-4	TRBV28	NA
CASSRKLAKNIQYF	TRBJ2-4	TRBV19	NA
CASSQGGGRSDRGHTGELFF	TRBJ2-2	TRBV4-3	TRBD1
CASSAESGGAHEQYF	TRBJ2-7	TRBV6-6	TRBD2
CASSQVPAGGYNEQFF	TRBJ2-1	TRBV3-1	TRBD2
CASSLADSYNSPLHF	TRBJ1-6	TRBV6-5	NA
CASSLERAGRVTGELFF	TRBJ2-2	TRBV7-2	NA
CSATLTSGGSNEQFF	TRBJ2-1	TRBV20-1	TRBD2
CASSWSGAGGTDTQYF	TRBJ2-3	TRBV7-8	NA
CASSLGRAARRDSPLHF	TRBJ1-6	TRBV7-6	NA
CATLTAGSNTGELFF	TRBJ2-2	TRBV6-5	NA
CASSSSGTGGGYTF	TRBJ1-2	TRBV28	TRBD1
CSANPLRGVASTDTQYF	TRBJ2-3	TRBV20-1	TRBD2
CASSRATEGDVLTF	TRBJ2-6	TRBV19	NA
CSASRQGGETQYF	TRBJ2-5	TRBV20-1	TRBD1
CSASWGGERSGYTF	TRBJ1-2	TRBV20-1	NA
CASSLARVWEGLTEAFF	TRBJ1-1	TRBV12-3/TRBV12-4	NA
CASRMDRGSYNEQFF	TRBJ2-1	TRBV5-4	TRBD1
CASSSLAGAYNEQFF	TRBJ2-1	TRBV19	TRBD2
CSVEEASGTDTQYF	TRBJ2-3	TRBV29-1	NA
CASSYQQAGGREQYF	TRBJ2-7	TRBV6-5	NA
CSVLNQGSYGYTF	TRBJ1-2	TRBV29-1	NA
CASSPTRGLGKTQYF	TRBJ2-5	TRBV7-8	NA
CASTKGQSYEQYF	TRBJ2-7	TRBV6-5	TRBD1
CASSFFLRASYEQYF	TRBJ2-7	TRBV28	NA
CASSVPGANVLTF	TRBJ2-6	TRBV5-1	NA
CASSEGRGPGELFF	TRBJ2-2	TRBV2	NA
CASSRSTDTQYF	TRBJ2-3	TRBV5-1	NA
CASSAGTAQGTQYF	TRBJ2-5	TRBV9	TRBD1
CSARDIGINTEAFF	TRBJ1-1	TRBV20-1	NA
CASSLADRGDGELFF	TRBJ2-2	TRBV28	NA